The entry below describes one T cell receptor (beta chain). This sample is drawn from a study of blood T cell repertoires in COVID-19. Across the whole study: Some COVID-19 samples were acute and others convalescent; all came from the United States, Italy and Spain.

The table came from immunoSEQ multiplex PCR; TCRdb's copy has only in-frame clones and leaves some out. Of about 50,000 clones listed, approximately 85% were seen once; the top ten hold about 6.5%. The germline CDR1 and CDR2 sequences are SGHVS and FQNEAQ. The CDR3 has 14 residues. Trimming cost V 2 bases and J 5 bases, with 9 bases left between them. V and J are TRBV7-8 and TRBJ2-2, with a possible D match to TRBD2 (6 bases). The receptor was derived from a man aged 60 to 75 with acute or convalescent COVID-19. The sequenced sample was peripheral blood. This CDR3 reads CASSLRLATGELFF. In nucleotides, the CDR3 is TGTGCCAGCAGCTTACGCCTAGCGACCGGGGAGCTGTTTTTT.